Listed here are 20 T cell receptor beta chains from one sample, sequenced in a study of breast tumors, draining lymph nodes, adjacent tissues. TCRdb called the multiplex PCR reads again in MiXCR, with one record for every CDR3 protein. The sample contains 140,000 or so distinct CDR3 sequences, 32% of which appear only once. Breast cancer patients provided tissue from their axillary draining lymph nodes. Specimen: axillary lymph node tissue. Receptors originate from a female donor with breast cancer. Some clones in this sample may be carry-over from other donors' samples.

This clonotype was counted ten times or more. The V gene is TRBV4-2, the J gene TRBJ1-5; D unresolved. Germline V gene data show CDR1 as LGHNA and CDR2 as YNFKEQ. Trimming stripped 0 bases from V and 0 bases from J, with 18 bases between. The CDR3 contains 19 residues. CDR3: CASSQEGPELINSNQPQHF. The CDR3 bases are TGTGCCAGCAGCCAAGAGGGTCCAGAACTCATTAATAGCAATCAGCCCCAGCATTTT.

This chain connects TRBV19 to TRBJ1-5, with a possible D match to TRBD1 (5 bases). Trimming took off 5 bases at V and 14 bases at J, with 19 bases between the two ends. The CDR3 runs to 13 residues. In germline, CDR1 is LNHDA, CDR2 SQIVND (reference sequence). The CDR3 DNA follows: TGTGCCAGTAGTGGGCAGGGTCTAGGCTACGAGCATTTT. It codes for CASSGQGLGYEHF.

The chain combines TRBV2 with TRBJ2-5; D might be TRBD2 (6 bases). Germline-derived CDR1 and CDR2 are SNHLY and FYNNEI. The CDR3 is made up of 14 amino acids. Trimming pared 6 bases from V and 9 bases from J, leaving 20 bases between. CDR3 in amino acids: CASSVGGGDQPQYF. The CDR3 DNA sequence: TGTGCCAGCAGCGTGGGCGGAGGGGATCAGCCCCAGTACTTC.

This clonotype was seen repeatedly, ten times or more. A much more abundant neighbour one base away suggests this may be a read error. DNA for the CDR3: TGTGCCAGCAGCTTAGGATCTCTGGTACAAGAGACCCAGCACTTC. As protein: CASSLGSLVQETQHF. The chain joins TRBV7-2 to TRBJ2-5; D is unresolved. The CDR3 has 15 residues. Germline assignment: CDR1 SGHTA and CDR2 FQGNSA.

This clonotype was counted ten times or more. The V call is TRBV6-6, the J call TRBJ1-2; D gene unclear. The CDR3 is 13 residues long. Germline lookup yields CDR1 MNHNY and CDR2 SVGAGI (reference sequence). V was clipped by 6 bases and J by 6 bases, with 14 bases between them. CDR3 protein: CASSQMAVDGYTF. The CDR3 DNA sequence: TGTGCCAGCAGCCAGATGGCCGTGGATGGCTACACCTTC.

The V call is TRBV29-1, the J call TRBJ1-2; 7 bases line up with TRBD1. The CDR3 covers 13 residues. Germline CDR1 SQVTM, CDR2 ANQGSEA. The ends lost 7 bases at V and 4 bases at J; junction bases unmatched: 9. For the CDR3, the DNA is TGCAGCGCCCCGGGACAGTCAGCCTATGGCTACACCTTC. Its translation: CSAPGQSAYGYTF.

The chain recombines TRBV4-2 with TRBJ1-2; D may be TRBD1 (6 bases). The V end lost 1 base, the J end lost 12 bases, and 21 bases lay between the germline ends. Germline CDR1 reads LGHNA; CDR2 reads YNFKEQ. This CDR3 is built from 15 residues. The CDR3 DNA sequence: TGTGCCAGCAGCCAAGTCTCGGACAGCAACTCTGGAAACACCTTC. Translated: CASSQVSDSNSGNTF.

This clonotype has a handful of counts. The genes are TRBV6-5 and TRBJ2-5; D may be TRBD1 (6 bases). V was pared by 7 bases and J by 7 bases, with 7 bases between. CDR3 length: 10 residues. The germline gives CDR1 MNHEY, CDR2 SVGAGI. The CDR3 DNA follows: TGTGCCAGCACCAGGGGGACCCAGTACTTC. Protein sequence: CASTRGTQYF.

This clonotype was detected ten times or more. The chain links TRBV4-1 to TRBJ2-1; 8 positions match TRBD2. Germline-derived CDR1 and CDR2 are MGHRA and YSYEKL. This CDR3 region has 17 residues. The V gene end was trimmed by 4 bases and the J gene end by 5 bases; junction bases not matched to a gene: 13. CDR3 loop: CASSLWTIAGPNNEQFF. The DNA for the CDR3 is TGCGCCAGCAGCCTCTGGACAATAGCGGGGCCGAACAATGAGCAGTTCTTC.

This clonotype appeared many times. CDR3 DNA: TGTGCCAGCAGATCGACGCCGGGACGGGATAACTATGGCTACACCTTC. This gives the protein CASRSTPGRDNYGYTF. The genes are TRBV27 and TRBJ1-2, with D perhaps TRBD1 (5 bases). This CDR3 spans 16 amino acids. Trimming pared 6 bases from V and 1 base from J, leaving 18 bases between. CDR1 MNHEY and CDR2 SMNVEV come from the germline V gene (reference sequence).

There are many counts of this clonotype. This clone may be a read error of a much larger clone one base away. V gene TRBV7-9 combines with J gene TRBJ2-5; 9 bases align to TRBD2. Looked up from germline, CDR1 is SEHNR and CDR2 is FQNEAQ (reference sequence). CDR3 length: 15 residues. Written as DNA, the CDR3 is TGTGCCAGCAGCTTACAGCGGGGGGACCAAGAGACCCAGCACTTC. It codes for CASSLQRGDQETQHF.

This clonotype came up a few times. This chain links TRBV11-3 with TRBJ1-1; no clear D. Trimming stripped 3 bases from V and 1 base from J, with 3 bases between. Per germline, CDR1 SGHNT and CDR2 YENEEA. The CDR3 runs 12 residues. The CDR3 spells CASSFENTEAFF. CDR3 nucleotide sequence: TGTGCCAGCAGCTTCGAGAACACTGAAGCTTTCTTT.

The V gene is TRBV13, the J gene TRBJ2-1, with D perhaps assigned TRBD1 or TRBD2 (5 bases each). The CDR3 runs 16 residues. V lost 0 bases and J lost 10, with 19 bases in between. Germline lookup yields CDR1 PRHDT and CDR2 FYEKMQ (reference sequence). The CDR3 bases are TGTGCCAGCAGCTTAGGCCCCGGGGCCGCAGGCGGCGAGCAGTTCTTC. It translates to CASSLGPGAAGGEQFF.

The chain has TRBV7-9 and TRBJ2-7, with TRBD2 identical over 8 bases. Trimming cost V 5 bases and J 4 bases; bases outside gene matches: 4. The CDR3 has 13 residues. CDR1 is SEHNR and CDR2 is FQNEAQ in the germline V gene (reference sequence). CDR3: CASSRTSGYEQYF. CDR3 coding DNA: TGTGCCAGCAGCCGAACTAGCGGATACGAGCAGTACTTC.

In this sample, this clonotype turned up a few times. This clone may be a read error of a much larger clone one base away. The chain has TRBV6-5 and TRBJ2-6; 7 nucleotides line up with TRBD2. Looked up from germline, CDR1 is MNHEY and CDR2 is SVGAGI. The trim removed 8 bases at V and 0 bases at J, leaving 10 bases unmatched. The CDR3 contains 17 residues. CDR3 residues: CASHRGVTDSGANVLTF. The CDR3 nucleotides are TGTGCCAGCCATCGGGGGGTGACGGACTCTGGGGCCAACGTCCTGACTTTC.

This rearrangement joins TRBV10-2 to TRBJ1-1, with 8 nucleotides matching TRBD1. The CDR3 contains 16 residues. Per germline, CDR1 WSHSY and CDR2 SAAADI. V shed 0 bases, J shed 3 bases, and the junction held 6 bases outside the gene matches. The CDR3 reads CASSESQGARYTEAFF. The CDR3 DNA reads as TGCGCCAGCAGTGAGTCCCAGGGGGCGCGGTACACTGAAGCTTTCTTT.

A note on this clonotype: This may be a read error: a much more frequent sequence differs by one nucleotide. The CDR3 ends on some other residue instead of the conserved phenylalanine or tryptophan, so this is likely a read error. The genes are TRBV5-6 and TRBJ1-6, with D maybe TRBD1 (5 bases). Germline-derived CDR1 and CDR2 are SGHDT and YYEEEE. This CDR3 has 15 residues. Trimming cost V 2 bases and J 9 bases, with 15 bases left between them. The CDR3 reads CASSLLQVDGSPLHS. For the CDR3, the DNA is TGTGCCAGCAGCTTATTACAGGTGGACGGTTCACCCCTCCACTCT.

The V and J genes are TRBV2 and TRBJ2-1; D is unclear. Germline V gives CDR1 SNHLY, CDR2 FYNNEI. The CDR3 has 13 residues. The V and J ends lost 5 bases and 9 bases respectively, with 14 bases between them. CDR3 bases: TGTGCCAGCAGTCCCGAGGTGGGTAGTGAGCAGTTCTTC. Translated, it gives CASSPEVGSEQFF.

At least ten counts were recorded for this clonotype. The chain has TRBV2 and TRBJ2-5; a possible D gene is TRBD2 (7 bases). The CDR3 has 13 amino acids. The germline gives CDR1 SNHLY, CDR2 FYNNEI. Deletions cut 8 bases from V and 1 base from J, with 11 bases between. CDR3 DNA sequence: TGTGCCAGCGAACGGGGGGCCCAAGAGACCCAGTACTTC. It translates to CASERGAQETQYF.

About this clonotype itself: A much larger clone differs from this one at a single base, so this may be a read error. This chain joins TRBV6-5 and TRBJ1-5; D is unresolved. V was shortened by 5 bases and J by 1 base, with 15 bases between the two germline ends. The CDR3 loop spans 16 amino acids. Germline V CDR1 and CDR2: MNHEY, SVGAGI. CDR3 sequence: CASSHYPKGSNQPQHF. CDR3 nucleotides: TGTGCCAGCAGTCACTATCCGAAAGGGAGCAATCAGCCCCAGCATTTT.